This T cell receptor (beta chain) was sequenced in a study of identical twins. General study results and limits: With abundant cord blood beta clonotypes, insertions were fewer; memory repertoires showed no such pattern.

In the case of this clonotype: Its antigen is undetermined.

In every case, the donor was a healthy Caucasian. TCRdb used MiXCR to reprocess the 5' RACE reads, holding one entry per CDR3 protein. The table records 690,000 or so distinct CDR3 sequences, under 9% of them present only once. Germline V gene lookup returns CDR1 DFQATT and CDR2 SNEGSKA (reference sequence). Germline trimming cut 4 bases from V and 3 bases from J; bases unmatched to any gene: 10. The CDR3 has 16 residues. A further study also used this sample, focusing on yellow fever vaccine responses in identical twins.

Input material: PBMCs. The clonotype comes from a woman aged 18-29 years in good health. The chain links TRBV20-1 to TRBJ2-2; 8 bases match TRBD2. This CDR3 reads CSAKELGGGDTGELFF. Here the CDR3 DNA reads TGCAGTGCTAAGGAGCTCGGGGGGGGGGACACCGGGGAGCTGTTTTTT.